This TCR beta chain was observed in a study of tumor-infiltrating lymphocytes in oesophageal squamous cell carcinoma (dated by TCRdb to about 2016). Notes on this clonotype: Its antigen is not yet known. The sample holds no much larger clone one base away, and base qualities are not on file.

At the junction V is shortened by 2 bases and J by 4 bases; bases outside the gene matches: 9. Taken from the germline V gene, the CDR1 and CDR2 loops are SGHVS and FQNEAQ. The CDR3 starts with the cysteine, ends with the phenylalanine, and has 16 residues. The entry retains the CDR3 DNA only, 48 bases that are in frame from base 1. The library was generated by PCR. The sample was run on an Illumina HiSeq 2000. TCRdb reworked the public reads: Q25 trimming with fastp, MiXCR clone assembly, productive beta chains retained. CDR3 protein duplicates are merged, each entry listing the most common genes and DNA. The sample data list over 10,000 distinct CDR3 sequences, and 58% of these were observed just once. The ten largest clones take up about 30% of the sample.

The sample was esophageal tumor tissue. Recombination linked TRBV7-8 to TRBJ2-3, with 7 bases aligning to TRBD2. This receptor was obtained from a female donor with esophageal squamous cell carcinoma. The sequenced DNA is TGTGCCAGCAGCTTATCCGGGGCGGGAGCCGCAGATACGCAGTATTTT. It translates to CASSLSGAGAADTQYF.